This TCR beta chain stems from a study of T cells in Graves' hyperthyroidism and ophthalmopathy. About the study: Peripheral blood was secured at the point of initial diagnosis, before any treatment.

The TCR beta CDR3 regions underwent amplification using RNA transcripts as the source. The primer set for the first-round RT-PCR of the TCR CDR3 was HTBI. MiXCR, run by TCRdb on the multiplex PCR reads, gives a single entry per CDR3 protein. The data show more than 75,000 distinct CDR3 sequences, over 50% seen once. Findings of the study overall: Blood also held most thyroid clonotypes expanded beyond 0.001.

This CDR3 comprises 21 residues. V was pared by 0 bases and J by 0 bases, with 16 bases of the junction left unmatched. The germline V gene encodes CDR1 SGHAT and CDR2 FQNNGV. With respect to this clonotype: Antigen specificity is unknown.

The material sequenced was blood. The V and J genes are TRBV11-2 and TRBJ2-4; TRBD2 aligns across 8 bases. This clonotype originated in a woman aged 40 to 50 with Graves' hyperthyroidism. The CDR3, as DNA: TGTGCCAGCAGCTTAGATCCGCTGGGTGTAGCGGGAAAACTAGCCAAAAACATTCAGTACTTC. Protein: CASSLDPLGVAGKLAKNIQYF.